The T cell receptor beta chain under discussion was sequenced for a study of post-analysis software for immune sequencing data. General observations from the study: Among four to six TRBV segments more frequent in patients than controls were TRBV5-6, TRBV5-1 and TRBV20-1.

Each TCR beta cDNA library carried unique molecular identifiers. There were about 0.85 to 10 million T cells, and 400,000 to 650,000 cDNA molecules came from them. TCRdb recomputed calls from the PCR reads with MiXCR, one row per CDR3 protein. The data show roughly 570,000 distinct CDR3 sequences, 34% seen once. Per germline, CDR1 LGHNA and CDR2 YNFKEQ. The CDR3 runs to 17 residues. This clonotype was seen a few times. Its antigen is as yet unknown. This receptor was obtained from a girl aged 2-17 years with multiple sclerosis. V and J are TRBV4-2 and TRBJ2-4; 8 bases match TRBD1. TRBJ2-7 matches the DNA end more closely, so the J call is doubtful. The sample comprised blood. CDR3 nucleotides: TGTGCCAGCAGCCAAGATAGCGGAGGGACAGGAGGCTCCGAGCAGTACTTC. Translating it yields CASSQDSGGTGGSEQYF.